This T cell receptor beta chain was observed in a study of cytomegalovirus exposure and HLA in healthy donors. The CDR3 has 15 residues. Per the germline V gene, CDR1 is MNHEY and CDR2 is SMNVEV (reference sequence). V was cut by 2 bases and J by 1 base, with 12 bases left in between. With 60 Vbeta and 13 Jbeta primers, the PCR was carried out. Here immunoSEQ multiplex PCR was the method, and the copy in TCRdb shows in-frame clones only, minus some. The sample includes about 90,000 clones, over 65% seen only once; the top ten take 4.5% to 5.5%. The receptor was isolated from a woman aged 35 to 49 in good health and CMV-seropositive. The chain has TRBV27 and TRBJ2-7, with D possibly TRBD2 on 6 matching bases. Sequences were obtained from PBMCs. DNA for the CDR3: TGTGCCAGCAGTTTAAAAGGGACTTCTTCCTACGAGCAGTACTTC. Residues: CASSLKGTSSYEQYF.